These 3 T cell receptor beta chains share one sample of origin, sequenced in a study of blood T cell repertoires in COVID-19. Sequencing was performed with immunoSEQ multiplex PCR; in TCRdb, only in-frame clones are kept and a portion is missing. In the table there are roughly 87,000 clones, 86% of which are singletons. Sequencing input: peripheral blood. The receptors here all came from a man between 45 and 60 years old with active COVID-19.

The chain combines TRBV5-8 with TRBJ1-5; tentatively, D is TRBD1 (6 bases). V was pared by 6 bases and J by 0 bases, with 13 bases between. The germline CDR1 and CDR2 sequences are SGHTS and YDEGEE. The CDR3 runs to 15 residues. The CDR3: CASNPGQNSNQPQHF. As DNA, the CDR3 is TGTGCCAGCAACCCGGGACAAAATAGCAATCAGCCCCAGCATTTT.

The chain employs TRBV6-5 and TRBJ2-3; a weak D match, TRBD1 (5 bases). The V gene lost 7 bases and the J gene lost 4 bases, with 15 bases spanning the gap. CDR3 size: 14 residues. Per the germline V gene, CDR1 is MNHEY and CDR2 is SVGAGI. The CDR3 DNA is TGTGCCAGCACCCTGGGGCAGGGCGCAGATACGCAGTATTTT. Its protein product is CASTLGQGADTQYF.

V is TRBV9 and J is TRBJ2-3; no definite D call. Trimming stripped 0 bases from V and 6 bases from J, with 8 bases between. This CDR3 contains 13 residues. Germline CDR1 and CDR2: SGDLS and YYNGEE. DNA of the CDR3: TGTGCCAGCAGCGTAGAGCGTCCGGATACGCAGTATTTT. It specifies CASSVERPDTQYF.